The rows below give T cell receptor beta chains drawn from one sample of a study of blood T cell repertoires in COVID-19. Here immunoSEQ multiplex PCR was the method, and the copy in TCRdb shows in-frame clones only, minus some. This sample has about 360,000 clones, with around 87% found just once. The sequenced sample consisted of peripheral blood. The receptors stem from a human donor in a cohort sampled during active COVID-19. Both conserved end residues are part of each CDR3. A D gene is named only where the DNA matches it firmly. A row's size may be missing; if present it is once, few, many or a size class.

>TRBV10-1|-|-|TRBJ2-5
TGCGCCAGCAGTGAGTCGGTTCCACACGGGAGAGGAGAGACCCAGTACTTC
CASSESVPHGRGETQYF
>TRBV5-1|TRBD2|-|TRBJ2-1
TGCGCCAGCAGCTTGCGAGCGGGGGTCGGCAATGAGCAGTTCTTC
CASSLRAGVGNEQFF
>TRBV5-4|-|-|TRBJ1-6
TGTGCCAGCAGCTCGCAGGGCATCTACAATTCACCCCTCCACTTT
CASSSQGIYNSPLHF
>TRBV7-9|-|-|TRBJ2-2
TGTGCCAGCAGCTCCTACTCCCTAAGGGGGACCGGGGAGCTGTTTTTT
CASSSYSLRGTGELFF
>TRBV28|TRBD2|-|TRBJ2-5
TGTGCCAGCAGTTTTGGCGGGGGGGCGGAGACCCAGTACTTC
CASSFGGGAETQYF
>TRBV6-5|TRBD2|once|TRBJ2-5
TGTGCCAGCAGTTACTCCCCGGGAGGGACCCAAGAGACCCAGTACTTC
CASSYSPGGTQETQYF
>TRBV7-9|-|-|TRBJ2-7
TGTGCCAGCAGCTCCTCCGGGGGTTACGAGCAGTACTTC
CASSSSGGYEQYF
>TRBV2|-|-|TRBJ1-5
TGTGCCAGCAGTGTAAACAGGGTAAGCAATCAGCCCCAGCATTTT
CASSVNRVSNQPQHF
>TRBV19|-|-|TRBJ1-1
TGTGCCAGTAGTGTGGGCCCCGGGGGTAACACTGAAGCTTTCTTT
CASSVGPGGNTEAFF
>TRBV27|-|-|TRBJ1-5
TGTGCCAGCAGTTTATCTTATGAGGGGGGGCAGCCCCAGCATTTT
CASSLSYEGGQPQHF